A selection of T cell receptor beta chains follows, all from one sample in a study of blood T cell repertoires in COVID-19. Sequencing used immunoSEQ multiplex PCR; TCRdb keeps in-frame clones, though not all of them. There are tens of thousands of clones in the sample; around 90% occur only once, and less than 7% lies in the top ten. Source material: peripheral blood. The receptors originated from a woman aged 45-60 years with acute or convalescent COVID-19. Both conserved end residues are part of each CDR3. D genes are given only for firm matches.

D	V	J	CDR3	DNA
TRBD1	TRBV27	TRBJ2-6	CASSPLTGEFSGANVLTF	TGTGCCAGCAGTCCACTGACAGGGGAGTTCTCTGGGGCCAACGTCCTGACTTTC
TRBD1	TRBV4-2	TRBJ1-2	CASSQETGDRGHGYTF	TGTGCCAGCAGCCAAGAGACTGGGGACAGGGGTCATGGCTACACCTTC
TRBD1	TRBV6-6	TRBJ2-1	CASSPGQGAFSYNEQFF	TGTGCCAGCAGTCCGGGACAGGGGGCCTTCTCCTACAATGAGCAGTTCTTC
NA	TRBV20-1	TRBJ1-2	CSASSSHLGGYGYTF	TGCAGTGCTAGTTCCAGCCATCTAGGGGGCTATGGCTACACCTTC
NA	TRBV20-1	TRBJ2-7	CSATGAYEQYF	TGCAGTGCAACAGGAGCCTACGAGCAGTACTTC
TRBD2	TRBV20-1	TRBJ2-3	CSASMRLAGPTDTQYF	TGCAGTGCTAGTATGCGACTAGCGGGGCCCACAGATACGCAGTATTTT
NA	TRBV7-9	TRBJ2-1	CASSPGRTTDHNEQFF	TGTGCCAGCAGCCCAGGTCGGACTACTGATCACAATGAGCAGTTCTTC
NA	TRBV3-1/TRBV3-2	TRBJ1-4	CASSHQYEKLFF	TGTGCCAGCAGCCACCAGTATGAAAAACTGTTTTTT
NA	TRBV28	TRBJ1-2	CATGSTTAGYTF	TGTGCCACCGGCTCTACGACAGCTGGCTACACCTTC
TRBD1	TRBV5-1	TRBJ1-2	CASSPGTGGFGYTF	TGCGCCAGCAGCCCAGGGACAGGGGGCTTTGGCTACACCTTC
NA	TRBV6-2/TRBV6-3	TRBJ1-2	CASSYKSYGYTF	TGTGCCAGCAGTTACAAGAGCTATGGCTACACCTTC